These 28 T cell receptor beta chains were sequenced from one sample in a study of T cells after posttransplantation cyclophosphamide. This table comes from immunoSEQ multiplex PCR, and its TCRdb copy is limited to in-frame clones, with some not included. This repertoire holds more than 25,000 clones, and none appear only once. The sample taken for sequencing was PBMCs. These receptors were collected from a man between 45 and 60 years old in good health, CMV-negative, and a related stem cell transplant donor.

Judged by abundance, this clone is medium-sized. The J gene is TRBJ1-2, the V gene TRBV4-2; D not certain. Per the germline V gene, CDR1 is LGHNA and CDR2 is YNFKEQ. V was pared by 1 base and J by 0 bases, with 9 bases between. The CDR3 is 15 amino acids. The CDR3 protein is CASSQAIGANYGYTF. In DNA form, the CDR3 reads TGTGCCAGCAGCCAAGCGATCGGAGCTAACTATGGCTACACCTTC.

This clone was detected many times. The chain combines TRBV9 with TRBJ2-5; 8 bases match TRBD1. The V and J ends lost 0 bases and 1 base, in that order; junction bases with no gene match: 2. CDR1 and CDR2 from the germline V gene are SGDLS and YYNGEE. The CDR3 consists of 15 residues. The CDR3 bases are TGTGCCAGCAGCGTAGAGGGACAGGTCCAAGAGACCCAGTACTTC. It translates to CASSVEGQVQETQYF.

This clone was detected many times. The rearrangement uses TRBV7-2 and TRBJ1-4; 9 nucleotides line up with TRBD1. Germline lookup yields CDR1 SGHTA and CDR2 FQGNSA. This CDR3 has 15 amino acids. V was clipped by 0 bases and J by 7 bases; unmatched bases: 3. Here the CDR3 DNA reads TGTGCCAGCAGCTTAGCGGGGACAGGGCGTGAAAAACTGTTTTTT. The encoded protein is CASSLAGTGREKLFF.

This clone has at least ten counts. The chain couples TRBV11-2 to TRBJ1-1; 8 bases match TRBD1. Trimming cost V 6 bases and J 3 bases; bases outside gene matches: 9. The CDR3 totals 15 residues. Per germline, CDR1 SGHAT and CDR2 FQNNGV. Written as DNA, the CDR3 is TGTGCCAGCAGATGGACAGGGTCCGGGGACACTGAAGCTTTCTTT. This translates into CASRWTGSGDTEAFF.

This clone was counted at least ten times. CDR3: CASSEWGGSQPQHF. In nucleotides, the CDR3 is TGTGCCAGCAGTGAATGGGGGGGGTCCCAGCCCCAGCATTTT. The chain uses TRBV6-1 and TRBJ1-5, with D perhaps TRBD1 (5 bases). V lost 2 bases, J lost 7 bases, and 12 bases lay in between. Per germline, CDR1 MNHNS and CDR2 SASEGT. CDR3 size: 14 residues.

The sample holds many counts of this clone. This chain connects TRBV6-5 to TRBJ1-5; 7 bases map to TRBD1. The CDR3 contains 14 residues. The V gene's germline CDR1 is MNHEY and CDR2 SVGAGI. J gave up 4 bases and V 5 bases, and 5 bases lay outside the gene matches. The CDR3 DNA is TGTGCCAGCAGTCGGGACAGAAAAAATCAGCCCCAGCATTTT. Its protein product is CASSRDRKNQPQHF.

This clone has a count of ten or more. The genes are TRBV5-1 and TRBJ1-5, with D possibly TRBD1 on 6 matching bases. This CDR3 has 16 amino acids. Trimming shortened V by 2 bases and J by 0 bases, and 12 bases separated the two germline ends. Germline V lookup: CDR1 SGHRS, CDR2 YFSETQ. CDR3 residues: CASSLQGRNSNQPQHF. The CDR3 coding sequence is TGCGCCAGCAGCTTACAGGGTCGAAATAGCAATCAGCCCCAGCATTTT.

The table lists this clone with many counts. V usage is TRBV28 and J usage is TRBJ2-2; D unresolved. V shed 4 bases and J shed 7 bases, with 16 bases lying between them. Germline CDR1 MDHEN, CDR2 SYDVKM. This CDR3 region has 15 residues. CDR3 in amino acids: CASSSLRVTRGELFF. The CDR3 DNA follows: TGTGCCAGCAGTTCGCTCCGGGTCACCCGCGGGGAGCTGTTTTTT.

There are many counts of this clone. The J gene is TRBJ1-3, the V gene TRBV2; no firm D call. V lost 6 bases, J lost 0 bases, and 6 bases lay in between. The CDR3 has 13 amino acids. Looked up from germline, CDR1 is SNHLY and CDR2 is FYNNEI. The CDR3 coding sequence is TGTGCCAGCAGGAGAAGCTCTGGAAACACCATATATTTT. Its translation is CASRRSSGNTIYF.

This clone occurred many times. The chain recombines TRBV7-6 with TRBJ1-4, with D possibly matching TRBD1 (6 bases). Germline V lookup: CDR1 SGHVS, CDR2 FNYEAQ. The V and J ends lost 1 base and 8 bases respectively, with 14 bases between them. CDR3 length: 15 amino acids. In DNA form, the CDR3 reads TGTGCCAGCAGCTTAGAAGGGCAGGGGTGGGAAAAACTGTTTTTT. Residues: CASSLEGQGWEKLFF.

There are many counts of this clone. The V gene is TRBV2, the J gene TRBJ2-1; D perhaps matches TRBD2 (5 bases). This CDR3 is 12 amino acids long. Germline CDR1 reads SNHLY; CDR2 reads FYNNEI. V dropped 5 bases and J dropped 7 bases, with 9 bases sitting between them. CDR3 amino acids: CASSRTGNEQFF. CDR3 sequence (DNA): TGTGCCAGCAGTCGGACGGGGAATGAGCAGTTCTTC.

This clone came up many times. The V gene is TRBV30, the J gene TRBJ1-1; D may be TRBD1 (5 bases). Germline assignment: CDR1 GTSNPN and CDR2 SVGIG (reference sequence). Trimming left V 0 bases short and J 8 bases short, with 13 bases between. The CDR3 extends over 13 amino acids. The CDR3 sequence is CAWSVYQGREAFF. The CDR3 nucleotides are TGTGCCTGGAGTGTATATCAGGGAAGGGAAGCTTTCTTT.

At least ten counts were recorded for this clone. This sequence joins TRBV27 and TRBJ2-1; a possible D gene is TRBD2 (7 bases). V lost 5 bases and J 0 bases, leaving 11 bases between the germline ends. The CDR3 spans 15 residues. Per the germline V gene, CDR1 is MNHEY and CDR2 is SMNVEV (reference sequence). The CDR3 coding sequence is TGTGCCAGCAGTAAGGGGGGGAACTCCTACAATGAGCAGTTCTTC. It yields the protein CASSKGGNSYNEQFF.

The table lists this clone with a few counts. This chain connects TRBV29-1 to TRBJ2-5, with TRBD2 as a possible D gene (6 bases). Deletions cut 3 bases from V and 0 bases from J, with 11 bases between. Germline lookup yields CDR1 SQVTM and CDR2 ANQGSEA. This CDR3 is built from 14 residues. The CDR3 spells CSVERGENQETQYF. DNA for the CDR3: TGCAGCGTTGAGCGCGGGGAGAACCAAGAGACCCAGTACTTC. Filled out from reference TRBV29-1 and TRBJ2-5, the complete variable domain reads SAVISQKPSRDICQRGTSLTIQCQVDSQVTMMFWYRQQPGQSLTLIATANQGSEATYESGFVIDKFPISRPNLTFSTLTVSNMSPEDSSIYLCSVERGENQETQYFGPGTRLLVL.

This clone was counted ten times or more. The chain links TRBV6-4 to TRBJ2-3, with TRBD2 matching over 8 bases. With V trimmed by 3 bases and J by 1 base, 0 bases remained unmatched. Per the germline V gene, CDR1 is MRHNA and CDR2 is SNTAGT. The CDR3 has 14 residues. The CDR3, as DNA: TGTGCCAGCAGTGAAGCGGGGGGCACAGATACGCAGTATTTT. It encodes CASSEAGGTDTQYF.

This clone was seen repeatedly, ten times or more. V usage is TRBV7-3 and J usage is TRBJ2-3; the D gene is possibly TRBD2 (6 bases). The germline V gene has CDR1 SGHTA and CDR2 FQGTGA. This CDR3 spans 16 amino acids. The V end lost 4 bases, the J end lost 0 bases, and 14 bases lay between the germline ends. CDR3: CASSSRDGRSTDTQYF. CDR3 nucleotides: TGTGCCAGCAGCTCACGGGACGGGAGAAGCACAGATACGCAGTATTTT.

At least ten counts were recorded for this clone. The chain is built from TRBV18 and TRBJ1-1; D possibly corresponds to TRBD1 (6 bases). In germline, CDR1 is KGHSH, CDR2 LQKENI. This CDR3 contains 12 residues. V was trimmed by 0 bases and J by 9 bases, leaving 8 bases between them. CDR3 DNA: TGTGCCAGCTCACCACCGACAGGAAAAGCTTTCTTT. This encodes CASSPPTGKAFF.

This clone was observed many times. One end of the junction varies from germline; a read error may be responsible. The chain joins TRBV7-6 to TRBJ2-7, with 9 nucleotides matching TRBD2. Germline V gives CDR1 SGHVS, CDR2 FNYEAQ. CDR3 length equals 17 residues. The CDR3 sequence: CATSRGGRAEVYYEQYF. The CDR3 coding sequence is TGTGCCACCAGCCGAGGCGGGAGGGCCGAAGTTTATTACGAGCAGTACTTC.

This clone was recorded at least ten times. J is TRBJ2-2 and V is TRBV4-1; 10 bases align to TRBD2. CDR3 size: 17 residues. Germline CDR1 is MGHRA and CDR2 is YSYEKL. V shed 2 bases, J shed 9 bases, and the junction held 12 bases outside the gene matches. CDR3 in DNA: TGCGCCAGCAGCCAAAACTCTGCAAGCGGGGGGGCTCGGGAGCTGTTTTTT. Its translation is CASSQNSASGGARELFF.

In this sample, this clone turned up many times. The chain links TRBV19 to TRBJ1-5, with 9 bases aligning to TRBD1. With 6 bases clipped from V and 1 base from J, the junction kept 4 bases outside the gene matches. The CDR3 covers 15 residues. Germline loops: CDR1 LNHDA, CDR2 SQIVND (reference sequence). The CDR3 reads CASSRGTGSNQPQHF. The CDR3 bases are TGTGCCAGTAGCAGGGGGACAGGGAGCAATCAGCCCCAGCATTTT.

This clone was seen many times. The V and J genes are TRBV30 and TRBJ1-1; perhaps TRBD1 as D (5 bases). Germline V lookup: CDR1 GTSNPN, CDR2 SVGIG (reference sequence). Between the trimmed V and J ends, which lost 7 bases and 1 base, there was a span of 16 bases. The CDR3 contains 14 residues. CDR3 loop: CALHSGGWNTEAFF. The CDR3 DNA reads as TGTGCCTTGCACAGTGGGGGGTGGAACACTGAAGCTTTCTTT.

This clone was picked up a small number of times. The genes are TRBV6-5 and TRBJ1-6; 8 nucleotides agree with TRBD1. This CDR3 contains 15 residues. The trim removed 4 bases at V and 10 bases at J, leaving 9 bases unmatched. Germline loops: CDR1 MNHEY, CDR2 SVGAGI. CDR3: CASSFRQGAQSPLHF. DNA of the CDR3: TGTGCCAGCAGTTTTCGTCAGGGGGCTCAATCACCCCTCCACTTT.

The J gene is TRBJ2-5, the V gene TRBV27; the D gene is possibly TRBD2 (6 bases). The V gene's germline CDR1 is MNHEY and CDR2 SMNVEV (reference sequence). CDR3 size: 16 residues. Trimming cost V 6 bases and J 2 bases, with 19 bases left between them. The CDR3 loop reads CASRKLTGLAQETQYF. The CDR3 DNA is TGTGCCAGCAGGAAACTGACGGGACTGGCACAAGAGACCCAGTACTTC.

In its sample, this clone was seen many times. The rearrangement links TRBV5-6 to TRBJ1-2; a possible D gene is TRBD1 (6 bases). This CDR3 is 14 amino acids long. The V end was cut by 0 bases, the J end by 4 bases, with 10 bases between. CDR1 and CDR2 (germline): SGHDT, YYEEEE. CDR3 DNA sequence: TGTGCCAGCAGCTTGGATGGCAGGGGCTATGGCTACACCTTC. Amino acids: CASSLDGRGYGYTF.

This clone was counted many times. Different DNA sequences within this sample yield the same CDR3. The chain couples TRBV2 to TRBJ1-4, with 8 bases identical to TRBD1. The J segment lost 5 bases and the V segment lost 6 bases, leaving 8 bases of the junction unmatched. Per germline, CDR1 SNHLY and CDR2 FYNNEI. The CDR3 spans 15 residues. The CDR3 reads CASSYTGTGNEKLFF. In DNA, the CDR3 is TGTGCCAGCAGCTATACCGGGACAGGAAATGAAAAACTGTTTTTT.

There are many counts of this clone. The genes are TRBV10-1 and TRBJ2-1, with D perhaps matching TRBD1 (6 bases). Trimming stripped 11 bases from V and 10 bases from J, with 15 bases between. The CDR3 spans 11 residues. CDR1 is WNHNN, CDR2 SYGVQD, per germline (reference sequence). CDR3 DNA sequence: TGCGCCCGGTATGGGGGCGGGGAGCAGTTCTTC. Protein sequence: CARYGGGEQFF.

The table lists this clone with many counts. The V gene is TRBV5-1, the J gene TRBJ2-1; the D gene is possibly TRBD2 (6 bases). Germline CDR1 SGHRS, CDR2 YFSETQ. V was trimmed by 4 bases and J by 8 bases, leaving 13 bases between them. The CDR3 has 13 residues. The CDR3 spells CASSETRGHEQFF. Written as DNA, the CDR3 is TGCGCCAGCAGCGAGACTAGGGGCCATGAGCAGTTCTTC.

This clone was seen at least ten times. This sequence joins TRBV19 and TRBJ1-2; maybe TRBD1 (5 bases). The V gene's germline CDR1 is LNHDA and CDR2 SQIVND (reference sequence). This CDR3 contains 13 residues. With 3 bases removed from V and 6 bases from J, the gap between germline ends came to 11 bases. The CDR3, as DNA: TGTGCCAGTAGTATTCAGGGTTCGGATGGCTACACCTTC. Its protein product is CASSIQGSDGYTF.